This T cell receptor beta chain was captured in a study of Graves' ophthalmopathy and Graves' hyperthyroidism. This clonotype was seen ten or more times. Amplification from RNA transcripts yielded the TCR beta CDR3 regions. HTBI-primed RT-PCR formed the first round, and a multiplex PCR formed the second. TCRdb re-derived calls from the multiplex PCR reads in MiXCR, one entry per CDR3 protein. The table lists over 650,000 distinct CDR3 sequences, more than 40% of them singletons. This receptor was taken from an adult man with Graves' ophthalmopathy. Sequencing used peripheral blood.

The CDR3 is CSVRDRSNYGYTF. The CDR3 DNA reads as TGCAGCGTTAGGGACAGATCTAACTATGGCTACACCTTC. V usage is TRBV29-1 and J usage is TRBJ1-2; 7 nucleotides match TRBD1. The CDR3 is made up of 13 amino acids. CDR1 is SQVTM and CDR2 is ANQGSEA in the germline V gene. V lost 5 bases, J lost 0 bases, and 3 bases stayed unmatched. The entire variable domain, with the rest obtained from reference TRBV29-1 and TRBJ1-2, is as follows: SAVISQKPSRDICQRGTSLTIQCQVDSQVTMMFWYRQQPGQSLTLIATANQGSEATYESGFVIDKFPISRPNLTFSTLTVSNMSPEDSSIYLCSVRDRSNYGYTFGSGTRLTVV.